This entry lists 21 T cell receptor beta chains sequenced from one sample in a study of blood T cells in healthy people across ages. Primed by a sample-barcoded 5' primer and a J-beta primer mix, a second PCR proceeded for roughly 6 to 12 cycles. Each CDR3 protein is one row after TCRdb ran MiXCR on the 5' RACE reads. Of under 1,000,000 distinct CDR3 sequences in the sample, around 45% were seen once. Sequenced material: blood. These receptors were obtained from a man older than 75 in good health.

This clonotype appeared a few times. This may stem from a read error, because a much larger clone lies one nucleotide away. The genes are TRBV4-2 and TRBJ2-1; D perhaps matches TRBD2 (5 bases). The assigned J gene may be wrong: the sequence end matches TRBJ2-7 better. This CDR3 spans 13 amino acids. Germline loops: CDR1 LGHNA, CDR2 YNFKEQ. The CDR3 region has the DNA TGTGCCCGATTAGCGAGGGCCTACAATGAGCAGTACTTC. Protein: CARLARAYNEQYF.

This clonotype was observed a few times. The chain has TRBV15 and TRBJ2-1; D ambiguous. This CDR3 is built from 15 residues. The germline V gene encodes CDR1 LNHNV and CDR2 YYDKDF (reference sequence). Trimming took 0 bases from V and 0 from J, leaving 6 bases between them. CDR3 nucleotide sequence: TGTGCCACCAGCAGAGATCGGAGCTCCTACAATGAGCAGTTCTTC. Its protein product is CATSRDRSSYNEQFF.

The chain has TRBV5-1 and TRBJ2-3; D uncertain. The CDR3 has 16 residues. Germline lookup yields CDR1 SGHRS and CDR2 YFSETQ. V lost 2 bases to trimming and J lost 1 base, with 14 bases between them. The CDR3 nucleotides are TGCGCCAGCAGCTTCGGCTCCTTGAGTGGCACAGATACGCAGTATTTT. Protein sequence: CASSFGSLSGTDTQYF. Together with reference TRBV5-1 and TRBJ2-3, the CDR3 gives the full variable domain: KAGVTQTPRYLIKTRGQQVTLSCSPISGHRSVSWYQQTPGQGLQFLFEYFSETQRNKGNFPGRFSGRQFSNSRSEMNVSTLELGDSALYLCASSFGSLSGTDTQYFGPGTRLTVL.

This chain connects TRBV29-1 to TRBJ2-1; D may be TRBD2 (6 bases). Germline-derived CDR1 and CDR2 are SQVTM and ANQGSEA. V lost 3 bases, J lost 9 bases, and 27 bases lay in between. The CDR3 totals 17 residues. CDR3 in amino acids: CSVEKEGWETIAFEQFF. The DNA of the CDR3 is TGCAGCGTTGAGAAGGAGGGTTGGGAGACAATTGCATTTGAGCAGTTCTTC.

The chain joins TRBV20-1 to TRBJ1-5; D uncertain. The CDR3 covers 13 residues. The V end lost 0 bases, the J end lost 1 base, and 4 bases lay between the germline ends. Germline values: CDR1 DFQATT, CDR2 SNEGSKA (reference sequence). This chain's CDR3 is CSARESSNQPQHF. In DNA form, the CDR3 reads TGCAGTGCTAGAGAGTCAAGCAATCAGCCCCAGCATTTT.

V usage is TRBV10-3 and J usage is TRBJ2-4; D gene unclear. Deletions cut 5 bases from V and 4 bases from J, with 9 bases between. Germline V lookup: CDR1 ENHRY, CDR2 SYGVKD. The CDR3 is 13 amino acids. The CDR3 protein is CAISTDQKNIQYF. In DNA, the CDR3 is TGTGCCATCAGTACAGACCAGAAAAACATTCAGTACTTC.

V is TRBV19 and J is TRBJ2-1, with no clear D. Deletions cut 3 bases from V and 10 bases from J, with 13 bases between. This CDR3 is built from 13 residues. Germline V gene sequence: CDR1 LNHDA, CDR2 SQIVND (reference sequence). DNA for the CDR3: TGTGCCAGTAGTATTAGGGATGCACGCGAGCAGTTCTTC. This sequence encodes CASSIRDAREQFF.

This rearrangement joins TRBV4-2 to TRBJ2-2; 7 nucleotides align to TRBD2. This CDR3 spans 15 amino acids. Losses at the gene ends were 2 bases for V and 6 bases for J; bases not matched to a gene: 6. Germline loops: CDR1 LGHNA, CDR2 YNFKEQ. CDR3: CASSQQRGVSGELFF. CDR3 DNA sequence: TGTGCCAGCAGCCAACAACGGGGGGTCTCCGGGGAGCTGTTTTTT.

The CDR3, as DNA: TGTGCCAGCAGTGGGCGCGGGGGCGGCACTGAAGCTTTCTTT. It encodes CASSGRGGGTEAFF. The chain couples TRBV2 to TRBJ1-1, with D possibly matching TRBD1 (6 bases). CDR3 length equals 14 residues. Germline V CDR1 and CDR2: SNHLY, FYNNEI. V was trimmed by 4 bases and J by 4 bases, leaving 13 bases between them.

This clonotype was recorded a few times. This chain uses TRBV7-6 with TRBJ2-1; no reliable D call. Germline V gene lookup returns CDR1 SGHVS and CDR2 FNYEAQ. The V end was cut by 2 bases, the J end by 4 bases, with 6 bases between. The CDR3 has 13 residues. Here the CDR3 DNA reads TGTGCCAGCAGCTTATCTTGGTACAATGAGCAGTTCTTC. Translation: CASSLSWYNEQFF.

The genes are TRBV7-9 and TRBJ1-1; D call uncertain. Trimming removed 0 bases at V and 3 bases at J, with 8 bases between. The CDR3 runs to 14 residues. Germline assignment: CDR1 SEHNR and CDR2 FQNEAQ (reference sequence). In nucleotides, the CDR3 is TGTGCCAGCAGCTTAGCGCGGAAAGACACTGAAGCTTTCTTT. Translation gives CASSLARKDTEAFF.

The V gene is TRBV6-1, the J gene TRBJ1-2, with a weak D call TRBD1 (5 bases). Germline V lookup: CDR1 MNHNS, CDR2 SASEGT. The V end was cut by 2 bases, the J end by 6 bases, with 10 bases between. This CDR3 is built from 13 residues. In nucleotides, the CDR3 is TGTGCCAGCAGTGAATCGTCAGGGAATGGCTACACCTTC. Translated, it gives CASSESSGNGYTF.

This clonotype has more than one count but fewer than ten. The rearrangement uses TRBV29-1 and TRBJ2-1; 8 bases match TRBD2. The CDR3 runs 14 residues. Trimming took 6 bases from V and 10 from J; bases not matched to a gene: 14. The V gene's germline CDR1 is SQVTM and CDR2 ANQGSEA. The CDR3 region has the DNA TGCAGCGTCCCAGGAGGACTAGCCCCAAGAGAGCAGTTCTTC. Residues: CSVPGGLAPREQFF.

Concerning this clonotype: It is likely a read error, because the conserved phenylalanine at the end of the CDR3 is missing. The J gene is TRBJ2-1, the V gene TRBV7-2; 7 bases match TRBD2. This CDR3 contains 14 residues. From germline, CDR1 is SGHTA and CDR2 FQGNSA. V was pared by 5 bases and J by 8 bases, with 9 bases of the junction left unmatched. CDR3 protein: CASSLGVGRDEQFV. The DNA for the CDR3 is TGTGCCAGCAGCCTGGGGGTAGGGAGGGATGAGCAGTTCGTC.

J is TRBJ2-7 and V is TRBV4-3; D uncertain. CDR1 LGHNA and CDR2 YSLEER come from the germline V gene. The CDR3 sequence is 15 residues long. V was cut by 4 bases and J by 5 bases, with 18 bases left in between. The CDR3 reads CASSRQVTAGDEQYF. The DNA of the CDR3 is TGCGCCAGCAGCCGCCAAGTAACAGCAGGCGACGAGCAGTACTTC.

On this clonotype itself: A much larger clonotype is one base distant, so this may be a read error. This chain joins TRBV5-1 and TRBJ2-1; 9 positions match TRBD1. Losses at the gene ends were 4 bases for V and 13 bases for J; bases not matched to a gene: 15. Germline V gene data show CDR1 as SGHRS and CDR2 as YFSETQ. This CDR3 has 15 residues. CDR3 amino acids: CASSGTGSGKETQFF. DNA for the CDR3: TGCGCCAGCAGCGGGACAGGGTCCGGGAAAGAGACCCAGTTCTTC.

This clonotype was observed a handful of times. This chain joins TRBV20-1 and TRBJ2-1; D not resolved. The CDR3 runs to 13 residues. The V gene's germline CDR1 is DFQATT and CDR2 SNEGSKA (reference sequence). V lost 5 bases and J lost 7, with 15 bases in between. The CDR3 protein is CSALRALGNEQFF. The CDR3 DNA sequence: TGCAGTGCTCTGCGCGCATTAGGGAATGAGCAGTTCTTC.

Note on this clonotype: A read error may produce the germline difference seen at one junction end. The chain has TRBV5-1 and TRBJ2-1; D is unresolved. The J call may be mistaken, given a closer DNA end match to TRBJ2-7. The CDR3 has 16 amino acids. In germline, CDR1 is SGHRS, CDR2 YFSETQ. CDR3 loop: CAGSDPMATSYNEQYF. Written as DNA, the CDR3 is TGCGCCGGCAGCGACCCGATGGCAACCTCCTACAATGAGCAGTACTTC.

V is TRBV28 and J is TRBJ2-5; tentatively, D is TRBD2 (6 bases). Germline CDR1 MDHEN, CDR2 SYDVKM. The CDR3 sequence is 15 residues long. The V end was cut by 6 bases, the J end by 4 bases, with 18 bases between. The CDR3 spells CASSQPPGERETQYF. DNA of the CDR3: TGTGCCAGCAGCCAACCCCCGGGGGAGCGAGAGACCCAGTACTTC.

The rearrangement joins TRBV28 to TRBJ2-5; D may be TRBD1 (5 bases). Trimming pared 3 bases from V and 3 bases from J, leaving 11 bases between. Germline V lookup: CDR1 MDHEN, CDR2 SYDVKM. The CDR3 extends over 14 amino acids. The CDR3 nucleotides are TGTGCCAGCAGTTTTCCCAGGGAAAAAGAGACCCAGTACTTC. Residues: CASSFPREKETQYF.

This clonotype was detected only a few times. CDR3 sequence reads: CASSTYGQGRGYGYTF. In DNA form, the CDR3 reads TGTGCCAGCAGTACATATGGACAGGGAAGAGGCTATGGCTACACCTTC. The V call is TRBV27, the J call TRBJ1-2; 8 bases are shared with TRBD1. V shed 5 bases and J 4 bases; nucleotides not matched to a gene: 12. Germline V lookup: CDR1 MNHEY, CDR2 SMNVEV (reference sequence). The CDR3 runs 16 residues.